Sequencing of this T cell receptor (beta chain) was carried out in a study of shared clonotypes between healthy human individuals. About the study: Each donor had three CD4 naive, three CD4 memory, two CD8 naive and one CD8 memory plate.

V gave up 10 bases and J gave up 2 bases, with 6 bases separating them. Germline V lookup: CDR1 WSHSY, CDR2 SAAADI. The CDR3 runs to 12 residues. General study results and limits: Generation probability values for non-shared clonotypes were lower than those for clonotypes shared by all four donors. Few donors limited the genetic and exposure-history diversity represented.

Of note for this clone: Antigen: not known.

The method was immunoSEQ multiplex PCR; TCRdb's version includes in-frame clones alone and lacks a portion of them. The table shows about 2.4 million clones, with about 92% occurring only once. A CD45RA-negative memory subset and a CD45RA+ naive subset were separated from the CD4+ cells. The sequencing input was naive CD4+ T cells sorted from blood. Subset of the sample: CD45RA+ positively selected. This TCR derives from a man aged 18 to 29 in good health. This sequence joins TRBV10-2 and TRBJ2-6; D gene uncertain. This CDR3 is CAIRTGANVLTF. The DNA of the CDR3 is TGCGCCATCAGGACTGGGGCCAACGTCCTGACTTTC.